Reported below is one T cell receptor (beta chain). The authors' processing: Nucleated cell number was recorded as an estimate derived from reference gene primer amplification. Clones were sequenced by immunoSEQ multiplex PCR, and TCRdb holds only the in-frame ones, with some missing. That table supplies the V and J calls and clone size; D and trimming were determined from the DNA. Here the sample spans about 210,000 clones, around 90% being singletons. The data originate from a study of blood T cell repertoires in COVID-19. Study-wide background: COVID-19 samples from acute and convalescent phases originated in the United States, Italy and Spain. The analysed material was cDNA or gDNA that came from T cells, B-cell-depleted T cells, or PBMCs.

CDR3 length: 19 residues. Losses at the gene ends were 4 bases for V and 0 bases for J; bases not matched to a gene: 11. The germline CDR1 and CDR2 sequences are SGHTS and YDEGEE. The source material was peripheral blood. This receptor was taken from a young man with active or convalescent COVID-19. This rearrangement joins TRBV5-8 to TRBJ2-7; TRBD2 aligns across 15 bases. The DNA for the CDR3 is TGTGCCAGCAGCGCAAACACCGGACTAGCGGGAGGGCCCTCCTACGAGCAGTACTTC. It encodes CASSANTGLAGGPSYEQYF. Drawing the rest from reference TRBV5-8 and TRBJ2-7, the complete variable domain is EAGVTQSPTHLIKTRGQQATLRCSPISGHTSVYWYQQALGLGLQFLLWYDEGEERNRGNFPPRFSGRQFPNYSSELNVNALELEDSALYLCASSANTGLAGGPSYEQYFGPGTRLTVT.